The TCR beta chain described here comes from a study of T cells in Graves' hyperthyroidism and ophthalmopathy. General study points: Most thyroid clonotypes expanded above 0.001 were also detected in blood.

Per germline, CDR1 MNHEY and CDR2 SVGAGI. This CDR3 has 14 amino acids. Germline trimming cut 2 bases from V and 6 bases from J; bases unmatched to any gene: 6. RNA transcripts served as the template for amplifying TCR beta CDR3 regions. The study used the HTBI primer set for a first-round RT-PCR of the TCR CDR3. One entry per CDR3 protein results from TCRdb running MiXCR on the multiplex PCR reads. Here the sample spans 300,000 or so distinct CDR3 sequences, around 17% being singletons. There are many counts of this clonotype. Its antigen is undetermined. Sequenced material: blood. The chain combines TRBV6-5 with TRBJ2-7; 8 bases fit TRBD1. The source of this sequence is a man younger than 45 with Graves' hyperthyroidism. CDR3 bases: TGTGCCAGCAGTTACGGACAGGGTTCGGGCGAGCAGTACTTC. Residues: CASSYGQGSGEQYF.